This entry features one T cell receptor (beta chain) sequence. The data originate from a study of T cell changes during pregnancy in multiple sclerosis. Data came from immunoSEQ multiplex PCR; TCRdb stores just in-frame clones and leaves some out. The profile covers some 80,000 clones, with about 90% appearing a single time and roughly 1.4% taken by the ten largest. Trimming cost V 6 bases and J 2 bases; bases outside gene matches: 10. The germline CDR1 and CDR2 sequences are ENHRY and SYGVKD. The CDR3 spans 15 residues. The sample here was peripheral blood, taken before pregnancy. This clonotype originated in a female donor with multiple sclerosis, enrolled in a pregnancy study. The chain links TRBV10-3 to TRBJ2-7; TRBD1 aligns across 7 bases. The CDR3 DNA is TGTGCCATCAGGGCTGTGGGGGACAGCGCCTACGAGCAGTACTTC. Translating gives CAIRAVGDSAYEQYF.